The present T cell receptor (beta chain) was sequenced within a study of Graves' ophthalmopathy and Graves' hyperthyroidism. Findings and limits, study-wide: Among thyroid clonotypes expanded above 0.001 frequency, most also appeared in blood.

To note about this clonotype: Its specificity is unknown.

From RNA, the CDR3 regions of TCR beta chains were amplified and sequenced. HTBI primers primed a first-round RT-PCR, and a second-round multiplex PCR followed. TCRdb passed the multiplex PCR reads through MiXCR, listing each CDR3 protein once. The top ten clones hold around 10% of a sample with over a million distinct CDR3 sequences, about 40% of them seen once. The CDR3 spans 19 residues. The junction had 14 bases not matched to a gene; V was cut back by 6 bases and J by 2 bases. The germline CDR1 and CDR2 sequences are ENHRY and SYGVKD. Uncontrolled infections, pregnancy, lactation or other autoimmune diseases led to patient exclusion.

The sequencing sample was made of peripheral blood or thyroid tissue (not recorded which). The sequence came from an adult man with Graves' hyperthyroidism. The rearrangement links TRBV10-3 to TRBJ2-3; TRBD2 matches at 13 bases. CDR3 in DNA: TGTGCCATCAGCGGGGGACTAGCGGGAAGGTTGGGGGACACAGATACGCAGTATTTT. This encodes CAISGGLAGRLGDTDTQYF.